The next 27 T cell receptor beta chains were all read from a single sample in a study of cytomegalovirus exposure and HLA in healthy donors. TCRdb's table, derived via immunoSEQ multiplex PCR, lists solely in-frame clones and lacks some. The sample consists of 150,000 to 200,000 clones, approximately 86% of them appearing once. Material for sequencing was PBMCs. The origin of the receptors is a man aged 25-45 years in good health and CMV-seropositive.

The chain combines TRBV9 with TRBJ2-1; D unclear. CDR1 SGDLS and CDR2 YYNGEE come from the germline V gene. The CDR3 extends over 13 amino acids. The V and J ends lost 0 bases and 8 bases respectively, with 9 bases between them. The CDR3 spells CASSVDFGDEQFF. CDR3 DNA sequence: TGTGCCAGCAGCGTAGATTTCGGAGATGAGCAGTTCTTC.

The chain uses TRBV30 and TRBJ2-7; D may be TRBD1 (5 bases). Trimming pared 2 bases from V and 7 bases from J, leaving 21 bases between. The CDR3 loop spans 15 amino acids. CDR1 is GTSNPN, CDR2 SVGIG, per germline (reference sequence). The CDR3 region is CAWSPPAGPSTEQYF. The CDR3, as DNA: TGTGCCTGGAGTCCCCCGGCAGGGCCAAGTACAGAGCAGTACTTC.

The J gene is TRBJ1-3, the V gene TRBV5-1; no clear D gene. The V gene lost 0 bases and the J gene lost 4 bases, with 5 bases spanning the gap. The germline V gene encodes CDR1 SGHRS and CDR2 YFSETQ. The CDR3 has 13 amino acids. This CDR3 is CASSLAGGNTIYF. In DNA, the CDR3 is TGCGCCAGCAGCTTGGCCGGGGGAAACACCATATATTTT.

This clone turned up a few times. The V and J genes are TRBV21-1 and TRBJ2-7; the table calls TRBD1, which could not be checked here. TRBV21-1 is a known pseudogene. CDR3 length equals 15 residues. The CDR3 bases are TGTGCCAGCAGCAAAGTCGGGACAGGGGGCTACGAGCAGTACTTC. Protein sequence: CASSKVGTGGYEQYF.

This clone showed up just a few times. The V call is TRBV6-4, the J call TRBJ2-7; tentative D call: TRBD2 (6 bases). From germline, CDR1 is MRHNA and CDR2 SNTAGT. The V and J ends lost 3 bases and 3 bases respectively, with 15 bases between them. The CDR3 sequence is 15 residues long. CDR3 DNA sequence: TGTGCCAGCAGTGAATCGATAGGCGGGAACTACGAGCAGTACTTC. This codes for CASSESIGGNYEQYF.

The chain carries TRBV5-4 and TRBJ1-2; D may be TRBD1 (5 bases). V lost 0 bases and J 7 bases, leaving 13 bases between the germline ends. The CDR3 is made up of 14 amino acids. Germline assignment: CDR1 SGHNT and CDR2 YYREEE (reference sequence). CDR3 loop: CASSLEVGVVGYTF. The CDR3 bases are TGTGCCAGCAGCTTGGAGGTAGGGGTCGTTGGCTACACCTTC.

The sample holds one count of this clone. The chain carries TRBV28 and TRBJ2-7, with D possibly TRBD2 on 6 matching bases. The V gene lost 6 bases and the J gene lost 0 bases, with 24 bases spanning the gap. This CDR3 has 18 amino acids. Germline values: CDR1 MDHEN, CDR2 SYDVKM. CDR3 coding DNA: TGTGCCAGCAGCTCCGGGCCCTGGGACTCCAGGAGCTCCTACGAGCAGTACTTC. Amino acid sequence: CASSSGPWDSRSSYEQYF.

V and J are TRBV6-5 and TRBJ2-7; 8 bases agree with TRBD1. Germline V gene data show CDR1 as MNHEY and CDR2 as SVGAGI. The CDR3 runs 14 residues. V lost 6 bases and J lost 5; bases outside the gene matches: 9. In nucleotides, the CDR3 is TGTGCCAGCAGAATCGACAGGGGCGTGAACGAGCAGTACTTC. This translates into CASRIDRGVNEQYF.

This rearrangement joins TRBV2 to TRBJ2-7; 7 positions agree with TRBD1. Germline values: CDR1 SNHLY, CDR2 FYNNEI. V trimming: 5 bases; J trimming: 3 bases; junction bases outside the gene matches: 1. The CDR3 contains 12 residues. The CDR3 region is CASSRDSYEQYF. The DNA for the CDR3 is TGTGCCAGCAGTAGGGACAGCTACGAGCAGTACTTC.

CDR3 sequence reads: CASSQVGQENTEAFF. The CDR3 DNA sequence: TGCGCCAGCAGCCAAGTGGGACAGGAGAACACTGAAGCTTTCTTT. The rearrangement joins TRBV4-1 to TRBJ1-1; TRBD1 aligns across 8 bases. The length of the CDR3 is 15 residues. Losses at the gene ends were 1 base for V and 1 base for J; bases not matched to a gene: 2. In germline, CDR1 is MGHRA, CDR2 YSYEKL.

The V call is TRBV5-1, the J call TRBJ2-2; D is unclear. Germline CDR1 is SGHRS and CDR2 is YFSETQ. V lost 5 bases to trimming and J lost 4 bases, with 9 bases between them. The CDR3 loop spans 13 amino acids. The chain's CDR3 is CASRLDRTGELFF. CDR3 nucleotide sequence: TGCGCCAGCAGACTTGACCGCACCGGGGAGCTGTTTTTT.

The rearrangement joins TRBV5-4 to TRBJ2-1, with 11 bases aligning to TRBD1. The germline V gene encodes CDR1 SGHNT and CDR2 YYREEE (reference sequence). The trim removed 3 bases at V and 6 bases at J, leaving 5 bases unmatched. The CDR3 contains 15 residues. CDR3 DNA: TGTGCCAGCAGCTCTGGGACAGGGGGATTCAATGAGCAGTTCTTC. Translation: CASSSGTGGFNEQFF.

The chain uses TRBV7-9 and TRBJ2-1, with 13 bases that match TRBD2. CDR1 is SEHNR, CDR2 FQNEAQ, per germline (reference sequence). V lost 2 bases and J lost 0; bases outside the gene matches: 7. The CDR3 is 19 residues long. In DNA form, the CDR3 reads TGTGCCAGCAGCTTATCGGGACTAGCGGGACGCAGCTCCTACAATGAGCAGTTCTTC. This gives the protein CASSLSGLAGRSSYNEQFF.

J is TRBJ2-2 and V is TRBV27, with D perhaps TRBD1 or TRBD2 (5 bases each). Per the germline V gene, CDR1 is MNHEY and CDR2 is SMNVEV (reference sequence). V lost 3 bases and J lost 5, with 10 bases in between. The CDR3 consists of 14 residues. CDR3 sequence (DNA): TGTGCCAGCAGTTTCGGGACCACGACCGGGGAGCTGTTTTTT. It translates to CASSFGTTTGELFF.

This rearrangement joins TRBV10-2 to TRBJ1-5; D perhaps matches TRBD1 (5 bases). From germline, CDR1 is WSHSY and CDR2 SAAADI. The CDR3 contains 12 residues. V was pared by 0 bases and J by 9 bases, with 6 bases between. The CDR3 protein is CASSESGGPQHF. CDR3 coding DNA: TGCGCCAGCAGTGAGTCCGGGGGGCCCCAGCATTTT.

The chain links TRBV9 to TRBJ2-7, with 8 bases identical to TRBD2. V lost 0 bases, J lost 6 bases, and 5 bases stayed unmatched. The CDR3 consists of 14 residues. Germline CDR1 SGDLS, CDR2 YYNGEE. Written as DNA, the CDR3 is TGTGCCAGCAGCGTAGGAGCTAGCGGGCGCGAGCAGTACTTC. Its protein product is CASSVGASGREQYF.

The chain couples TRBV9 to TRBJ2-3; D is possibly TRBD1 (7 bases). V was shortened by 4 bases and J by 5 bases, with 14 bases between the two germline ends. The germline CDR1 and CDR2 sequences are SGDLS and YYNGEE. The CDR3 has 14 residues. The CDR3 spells CASSPRQGGDTQYF. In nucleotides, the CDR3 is TGTGCCAGCAGCCCCCGACAGGGAGGAGATACGCAGTATTTT. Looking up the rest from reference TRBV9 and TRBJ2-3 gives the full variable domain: DSGVTQTPKHLITATGQRVTLRCSPRSGDLSVYWYQQSLDQGLQFLIQYYNGEERAKGNILERFSAQQFPDLHSELNLSSLELGDSALYFCASSPRQGGDTQYFGPGTRLTVL.

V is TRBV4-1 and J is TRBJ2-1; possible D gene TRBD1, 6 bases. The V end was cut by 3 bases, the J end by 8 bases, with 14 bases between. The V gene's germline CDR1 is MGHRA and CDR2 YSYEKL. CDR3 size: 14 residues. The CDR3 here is CASSHTQGTDEQFF. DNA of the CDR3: TGCGCCAGCAGCCATACCCAGGGGACCGATGAGCAGTTCTTC.

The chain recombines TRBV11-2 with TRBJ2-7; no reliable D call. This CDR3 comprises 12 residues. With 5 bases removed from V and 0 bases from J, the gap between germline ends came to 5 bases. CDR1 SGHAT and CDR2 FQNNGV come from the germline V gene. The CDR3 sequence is CASSQRSYEQYF. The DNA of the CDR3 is TGTGCCAGCAGCCAGCGCTCCTACGAGCAGTACTTC.

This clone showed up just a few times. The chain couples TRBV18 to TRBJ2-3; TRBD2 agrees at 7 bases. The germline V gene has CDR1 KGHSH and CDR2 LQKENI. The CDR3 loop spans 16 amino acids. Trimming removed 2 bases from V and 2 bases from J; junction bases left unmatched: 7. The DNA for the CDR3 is TGTGCCAGCTCACCAAGCCGGACTAGGAACACAGATACGCAGTATTTT. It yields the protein CASSPSRTRNTDTQYF.

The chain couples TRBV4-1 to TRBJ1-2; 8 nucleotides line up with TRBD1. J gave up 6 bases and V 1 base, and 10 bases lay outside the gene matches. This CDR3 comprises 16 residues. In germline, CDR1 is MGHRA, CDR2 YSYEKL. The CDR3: CASSQGPGQAADGYTF. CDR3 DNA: TGCGCCAGCAGCCAAGGCCCGGGACAGGCGGCAGATGGCTACACCTTC.

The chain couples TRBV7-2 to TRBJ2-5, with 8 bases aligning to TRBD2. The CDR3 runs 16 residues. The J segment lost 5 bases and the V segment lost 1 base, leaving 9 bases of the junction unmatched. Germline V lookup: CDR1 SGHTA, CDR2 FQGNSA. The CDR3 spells CASSLVGGLARETQYF. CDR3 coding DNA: TGTGCCAGCAGCTTAGTGGGCGGACTAGCAAGGGAGACCCAGTACTTC. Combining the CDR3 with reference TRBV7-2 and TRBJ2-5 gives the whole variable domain GAGVSQSPSNKVTEKGKDVELRCDPISGHTALYWYRQSLGQGLEFLIYFQGNSAPDKSGLPSDRFSAERTGGSVSTLTIQRTQQEDSAVYLCASSLVGGLARETQYFGPGTRLLVL.

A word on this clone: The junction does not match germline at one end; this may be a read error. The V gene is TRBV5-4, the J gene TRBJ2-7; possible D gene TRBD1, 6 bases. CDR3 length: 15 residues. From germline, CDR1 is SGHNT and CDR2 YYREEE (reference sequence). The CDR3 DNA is TGTGCCAGCACCTTGGGTATTACAGGGTCCGGCGAGCAGTACTTC. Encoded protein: CASTLGITGSGEQYF.

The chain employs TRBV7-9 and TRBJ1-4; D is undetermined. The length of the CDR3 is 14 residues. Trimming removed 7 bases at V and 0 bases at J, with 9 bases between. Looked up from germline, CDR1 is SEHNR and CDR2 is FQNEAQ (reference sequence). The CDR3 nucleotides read TGTGCCAGCACCTCAACACCAACTAATGAAAAACTGTTTTTT. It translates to CASTSTPTNEKLFF.

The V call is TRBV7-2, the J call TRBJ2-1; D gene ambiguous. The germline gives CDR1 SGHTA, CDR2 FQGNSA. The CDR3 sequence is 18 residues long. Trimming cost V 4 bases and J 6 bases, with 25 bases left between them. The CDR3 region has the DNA TGTGCCAGCAGCTCCCCCCCCGGTGGGGTGCCTGGGGTCAATGAGCAGTTCTTC. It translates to CASSSPPGGVPGVNEQFF.

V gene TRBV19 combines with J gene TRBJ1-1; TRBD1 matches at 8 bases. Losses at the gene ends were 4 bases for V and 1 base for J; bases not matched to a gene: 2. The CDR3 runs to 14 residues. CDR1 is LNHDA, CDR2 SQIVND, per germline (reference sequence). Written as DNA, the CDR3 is TGTGCCAGTAGTAACAGGGGGGCGAACACTGAAGCTTTCTTT. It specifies CASSNRGANTEAFF. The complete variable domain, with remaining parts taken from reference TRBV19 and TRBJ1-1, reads DGGITQSPKYLFRKEGQNVTLSCEQNLNHDAMYWYRQDPGQGLRLIYYSQIVNDFQKGDIAEGYSVSREKKESFPLTVTSAQKNPTAFYLCASSNRGANTEAFFGQGTRLTVV.

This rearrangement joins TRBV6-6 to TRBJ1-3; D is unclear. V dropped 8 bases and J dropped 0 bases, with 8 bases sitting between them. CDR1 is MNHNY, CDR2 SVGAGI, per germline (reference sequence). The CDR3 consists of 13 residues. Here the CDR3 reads CASPPASGNTIYF. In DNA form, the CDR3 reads TGTGCCAGCCCCCCCGCCTCTGGAAACACCATATATTTT.